This T cell receptor (beta chain) was found in a study of cytomegalovirus exposure and HLA in healthy donors. Findings of the study overall: Among donors in an Asian-associated ancestry cluster, a later analysis reportedly found fewer N-insertions than the roughly 730-donor mean.

A remark on this clone: Its target is not known.

13 Jbeta primers and 60 Vbeta primers were used for the PCR. The data were produced by immunoSEQ multiplex PCR, yet TCRdb's version contains in-frame clones alone and is incomplete. Of over 150,000 clones detected, 75% appear once; the ten largest clones hold 4.9%. Germline V lookup: CDR1 LNHDA, CDR2 SQIVND (reference sequence). The V and J ends lost 5 bases and 4 bases, in that order; junction bases with no gene match: 5. The CDR3 runs to 14 residues. The sequenced sample was PBMCs. The V call is TRBV19, the J call TRBJ1-1, with 9 nucleotides matching TRBD1. The clonotype originates from a male donor in good health and CMV-seronegative. The CDR3 loop is CASSAGQGSTEAFF. The CDR3 bases are TGTGCCAGTAGTGCCGGACAGGGGTCCACTGAAGCTTTCTTT. Drawing the rest from reference TRBV19 and TRBJ1-1, the complete variable domain is DGGITQSPKYLFRKEGQNVTLSCEQNLNHDAMYWYRQDPGQGLRLIYYSQIVNDFQKGDIAEGYSVSREKKESFPLTVTSAQKNPTAFYLCASSAGQGSTEAFFGQGTRLTVV.